These 14 T cell receptor beta chains originate from one sample sequenced in a study of T cells in Graves' hyperthyroidism and ophthalmopathy. RNA transcripts provided the source from which TCR beta CDR3 regions were amplified. First-round RT-PCR of the TCR CDR3 relied on the HTBI primer set. A single record per CDR3 protein comes from TCRdb applying MiXCR to the multiplex PCR reads. The repertoire holds 530,000 or so distinct CDR3 sequences, with 35% to 55% as singletons. The specimen sequenced was peripheral blood or thyroid tissue (not recorded which). These receptors originate from a woman between 18 and 29 years old with Graves' hyperthyroidism.

At least ten counts were recorded for this clonotype. This chain connects TRBV29-1 to TRBJ2-7, with a tentative D call TRBD2 (5 bases). CDR3 length: 13 amino acids. Germline CDR1 and CDR2: SQVTM and ANQGSEA. Deletions cut 6 bases from V and 0 bases from J, with 12 bases between. The CDR3 nucleotides are TGCAGCGTCGAGGGCGGGCACTCCTACGAGCAGTACTTC. This sequence encodes CSVEGGHSYEQYF.

In its sample, this clonotype was seen many times. This chain's CDR3 is CASSEASGAGNTIYF. CDR3 coding DNA: TGTGCCAGCAGTGAAGCCTCGGGGGCTGGAAACACCATATATTTT. The rearrangement links TRBV6-1 to TRBJ1-3, with D perhaps TRBD1 (5 bases). V gave up 0 bases and J gave up 2 bases, with 8 bases separating them. This CDR3 spans 15 amino acids. Germline CDR1 and CDR2: MNHNS and SASEGT.

This clonotype has at least ten counts. The CDR3 nucleotides are TGCAGTGCTAGGGGGACAGGGGGGAGCGGGGAGCTGTTTTTT. This codes for CSARGTGGSGELFF. J is TRBJ2-2 and V is TRBV20-1, with 11 bases matching TRBD1. The CDR3 length is 14 residues. The J segment lost 7 bases and the V segment lost 3 bases, leaving 4 bases of the junction unmatched. Looked up from germline, CDR1 is DFQATT and CDR2 is SNEGSKA (reference sequence).

This clonotype showed up many times. J is TRBJ1-1 and V is TRBV5-1; 7 bases fit TRBD1. The CDR3 has 12 amino acids. CDR1 and CDR2 from the germline V gene are SGHRS and YFSETQ. V shed 1 base, J shed 11 bases, and the junction held 5 bases outside the gene matches. The CDR3 region has the DNA TGCGCCAGCAGCTTGAATCAGGGGGACGCTTTCTTT. This gives the protein CASSLNQGDAFF.

V gene TRBV7-9 combines with J gene TRBJ2-7; 7 bases align to TRBD2. V dropped 5 bases and J dropped 5; count of bases not matched to a gene: 9. This CDR3 is built from 14 residues. Germline assignment: CDR1 SEHNR and CDR2 FQNEAQ (reference sequence). The CDR3 protein is CASSGGEAGDEQYF. DNA for the CDR3: TGTGCCAGCAGCGGGGGGGAGGCTGGCGACGAGCAGTACTTC.

For this clonotype: No conserved phenylalanine or tryptophan ends this CDR3, so it is likely a read error. V and J are TRBV7-9 and TRBJ2-5, with D perhaps TRBD1 or TRBD2 (5 bases each). Germline V gene data show CDR1 as SEHNR and CDR2 as FQNEAQ (reference sequence). CDR3 size: 14 residues. The CDR3 DNA sequence: TGTGCCGGCAGCCAACGGGACGGCCAAGAGACCCAGTACCTC. As protein: CAGSQRDGQETQYL.

This clonotype was picked up many times. The chain couples TRBV20-1 to TRBJ1-6; D might be TRBD1 (5 bases). This CDR3 is 13 amino acids long. Germline CDR1 and CDR2: DFQATT and SNEGSKA (reference sequence). The V end lost 6 bases, the J end lost 10 bases, and 16 bases lay between the germline ends. The CDR3 nucleotides are TGCAGTGCCCCTTGGCAGGGATACTCACCCCTCCACTTT. This translates into CSAPWQGYSPLHF.

The V and J genes are TRBV7-2 and TRBJ1-5, with D uncertain. The V end was cut by 8 bases, the J end by 0 bases, with 2 bases between. The CDR3 covers 11 residues. Germline values: CDR1 SGHTA, CDR2 FQGNSA. In DNA form, the CDR3 reads TGTGCCAGCCTTAGCAATCAGCCCCAGCATTTT. Protein: CASLSNQPQHF.

The sample holds a few counts of this clonotype. The chain links TRBV5-4 to TRBJ1-1; D gene uncertain. Germline CDR1 is SGHNT and CDR2 is YYREEE (reference sequence). This CDR3 is 13 amino acids long. Trimming took 4 bases from V and 7 from J, leaving 14 bases between them. CDR3 amino acids: CASSPLSENEAFF. As DNA, the CDR3 is TGTGCCAGCAGCCCCCTTTCGGAGAATGAAGCTTTCTTT. Full variable domain (rest looked up from reference TRBV5-4 and TRBJ1-1): ETGVTQSPTHLIKTRGQQVTLRCSSQSGHNTVSWYQQALGQGPQFIFQYYREEENGRGNFPPRFSGLQFPNYSSELNVNALELDDSALYLCASSPLSENEAFFGQGTRLTVV.

The chain has TRBV15 and TRBJ1-2, with TRBD1 matching over 10 bases. This CDR3 comprises 13 residues. Germline CDR1 reads LNHNV; CDR2 reads YYDKDF (reference sequence). After removal of 11 bases from V and 0 bases from J, the junction contained 3 bases not matched to a gene. The CDR3 DNA is TGTGCCTCCGGACAGGGGGCTAACTATGGCTACACCTTC. The encoded protein is CASGQGANYGYTF.

The rearrangement joins TRBV29-1 to TRBJ1-2; 7 nucleotides match TRBD1. The germline V gene encodes CDR1 SQVTM and CDR2 ANQGSEA. The CDR3 has 12 amino acids. J gave up 6 bases and V 5 bases, and 6 bases lay outside the gene matches. CDR3 sequence (DNA): TGCAGCGTTAGACAGGGAGAGGATGGCTACACCTTC. It encodes CSVRQGEDGYTF.

This clonotype was observed at least ten times. The V gene is TRBV6-6, the J gene TRBJ1-2; D remains ambiguous. In germline, CDR1 is MNHNY, CDR2 SVGAGI (reference sequence). V gave up 5 bases and J gave up 2 bases, with 9 bases separating them. This CDR3 is built from 13 residues. The CDR3 loop is CASSDMVNYGYTF. CDR3 coding DNA: TGTGCCAGCAGTGACATGGTGAACTATGGCTACACCTTC.

This clonotype was found many times. CDR3 residues: CASSIGQGTYEQYF. The CDR3 coding sequence is TGTGCCAGCAGCATCGGACAGGGTACCTACGAGCAGTACTTC. V and J are TRBV5-6 and TRBJ2-7; 8 bases line up with TRBD1. Germline CDR1 reads SGHDT; CDR2 reads YYEEEE. The J segment lost 2 bases and the V segment lost 4 bases, leaving 5 bases of the junction unmatched. The CDR3 consists of 14 residues.

This clonotype was seen many times. The chain uses TRBV7-7 and TRBJ1-5; 7 bases match TRBD1. Germline CDR1 reads SSHAT; CDR2 reads FNYEAQ (reference sequence). The CDR3 is 19 amino acids. V dropped 1 base and J dropped 6; count of bases not matched to a gene: 18. The CDR3 DNA sequence: TGTGCCAGCAGCTTAGTTTATCTTCAGGTACAGGGGAGGGGTCAGCCCCAGCATTTT. Its translation: CASSLVYLQVQGRGQPQHF.